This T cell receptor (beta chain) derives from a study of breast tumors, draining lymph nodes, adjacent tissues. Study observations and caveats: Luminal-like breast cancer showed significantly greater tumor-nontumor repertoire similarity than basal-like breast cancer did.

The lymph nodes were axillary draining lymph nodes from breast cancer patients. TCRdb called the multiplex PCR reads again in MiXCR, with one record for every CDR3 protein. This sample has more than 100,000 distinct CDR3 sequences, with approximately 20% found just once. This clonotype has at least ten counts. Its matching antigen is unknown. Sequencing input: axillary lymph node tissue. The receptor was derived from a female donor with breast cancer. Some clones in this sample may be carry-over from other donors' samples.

CDR3 DNA sequence: TGTGCCAGCAGCCCCCTCCGGGACACACACACCGGGGAGCTGTTTTTT. Amino acids: CASSPLRDTHTGELFF. The rearrangement links TRBV3-2 to TRBJ2-2; TRBD1, the table's D call, lacks a check against the DNA. TRBV3-2 is given as a pseudogene. CDR3 length: 16 amino acids.